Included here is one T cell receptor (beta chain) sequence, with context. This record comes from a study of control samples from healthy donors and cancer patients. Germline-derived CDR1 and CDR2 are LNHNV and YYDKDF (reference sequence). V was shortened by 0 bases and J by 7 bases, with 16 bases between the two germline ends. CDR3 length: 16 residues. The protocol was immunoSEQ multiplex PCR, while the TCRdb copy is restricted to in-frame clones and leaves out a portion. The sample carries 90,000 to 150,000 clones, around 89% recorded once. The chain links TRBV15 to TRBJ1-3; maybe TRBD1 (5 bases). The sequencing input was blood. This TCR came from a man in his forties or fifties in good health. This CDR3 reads CATSRDFGDGGNTIYF. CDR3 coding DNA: TGTGCCACCAGCAGAGATTTTGGGGACGGAGGCAACACCATATATTTT.